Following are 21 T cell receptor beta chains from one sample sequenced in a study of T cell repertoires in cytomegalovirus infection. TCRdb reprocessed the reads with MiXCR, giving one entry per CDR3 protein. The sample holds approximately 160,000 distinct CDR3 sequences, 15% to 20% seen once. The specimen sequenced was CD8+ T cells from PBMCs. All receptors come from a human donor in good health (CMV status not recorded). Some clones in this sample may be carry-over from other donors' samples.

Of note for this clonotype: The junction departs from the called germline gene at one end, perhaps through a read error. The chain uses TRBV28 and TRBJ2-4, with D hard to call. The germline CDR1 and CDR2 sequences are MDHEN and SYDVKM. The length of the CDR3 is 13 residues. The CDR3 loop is CVSTLDSKNIQYF. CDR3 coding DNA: TGTGTCAGCACCCTGGATTCCAAAAACATTCAGTACTTC.

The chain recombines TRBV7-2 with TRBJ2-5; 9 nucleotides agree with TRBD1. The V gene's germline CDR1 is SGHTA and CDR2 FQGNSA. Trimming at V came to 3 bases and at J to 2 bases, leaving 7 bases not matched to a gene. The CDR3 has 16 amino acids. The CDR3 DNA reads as TGTGCCAGCAGCTTTATGGGACAGGGTGCGCAAGAGACCCAGTACTTC. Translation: CASSFMGQGAQETQYF.

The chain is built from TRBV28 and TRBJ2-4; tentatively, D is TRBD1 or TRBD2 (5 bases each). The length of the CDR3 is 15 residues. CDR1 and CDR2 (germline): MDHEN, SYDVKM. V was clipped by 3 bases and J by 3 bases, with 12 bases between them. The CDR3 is CASSFARDLKNIQYF. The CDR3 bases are TGTGCCAGCAGTTTCGCAAGGGACCTCAAAAACATTCAGTACTTC.

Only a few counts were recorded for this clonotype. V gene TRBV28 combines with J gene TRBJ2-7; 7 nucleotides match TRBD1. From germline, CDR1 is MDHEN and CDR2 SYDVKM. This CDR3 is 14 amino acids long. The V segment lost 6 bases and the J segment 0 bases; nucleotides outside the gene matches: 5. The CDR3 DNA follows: TGTGCCAGCAGCCAGCAGGGGGACTCCTACGAGCAGTACTTC. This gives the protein CASSQQGDSYEQYF.

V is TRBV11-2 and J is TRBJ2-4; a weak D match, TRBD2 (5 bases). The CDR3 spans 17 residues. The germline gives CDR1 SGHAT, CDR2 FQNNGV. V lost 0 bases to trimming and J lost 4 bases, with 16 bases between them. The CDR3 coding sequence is TGTGCCAGCAGCTTAGAGACCACGGGGAACCCTAAAAACATTCAGTACTTC. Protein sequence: CASSLETTGNPKNIQYF. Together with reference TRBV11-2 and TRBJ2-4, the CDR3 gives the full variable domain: EAGVAQSPRYKIIEKRQSVAFWCNPISGHATLYWYQQILGQGPKLLIQFQNNGVVDDSQLPKDRFSAERLKGVDSTLKIQPAKLEDSAVYLCASSLETTGNPKNIQYFGAGTRLSVL.

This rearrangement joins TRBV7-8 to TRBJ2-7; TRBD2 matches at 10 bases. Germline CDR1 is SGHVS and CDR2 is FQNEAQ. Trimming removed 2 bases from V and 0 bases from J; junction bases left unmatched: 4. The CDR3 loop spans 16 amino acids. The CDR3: CASSLRPSGSSYEQYV. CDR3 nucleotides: TGTGCCAGCAGCTTACGTCCTAGCGGGAGCTCCTACGAGCAGTACGTC.

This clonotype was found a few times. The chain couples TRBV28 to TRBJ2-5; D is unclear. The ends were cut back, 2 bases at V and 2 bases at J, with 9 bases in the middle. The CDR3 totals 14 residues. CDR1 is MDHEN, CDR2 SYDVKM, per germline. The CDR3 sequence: CASSLVAAQETQYF. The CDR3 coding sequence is TGTGCCAGCAGTTTAGTCGCAGCACAAGAGACCCAGTACTTC.

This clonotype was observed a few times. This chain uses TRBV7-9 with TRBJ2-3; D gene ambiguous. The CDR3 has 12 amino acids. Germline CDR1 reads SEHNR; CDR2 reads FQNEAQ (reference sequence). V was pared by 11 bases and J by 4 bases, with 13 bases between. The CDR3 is CAGRIGPDTQYF. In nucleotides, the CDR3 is TGTGCCGGAAGGATTGGCCCAGATACGCAGTATTTT.

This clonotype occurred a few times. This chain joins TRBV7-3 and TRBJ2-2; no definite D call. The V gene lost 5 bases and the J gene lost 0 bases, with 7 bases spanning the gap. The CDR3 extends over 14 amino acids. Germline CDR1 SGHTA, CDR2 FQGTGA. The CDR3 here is CASSPHTNTGELFF. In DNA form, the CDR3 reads TGTGCCAGCAGCCCCCATACGAACACCGGGGAGCTGTTTTTT.

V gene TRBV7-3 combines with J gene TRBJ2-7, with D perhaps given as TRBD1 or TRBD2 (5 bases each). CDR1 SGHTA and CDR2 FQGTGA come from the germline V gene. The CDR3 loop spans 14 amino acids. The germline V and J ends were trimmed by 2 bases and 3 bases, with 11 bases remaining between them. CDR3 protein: CASSLGWGSYEQYF. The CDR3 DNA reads TGTGCCAGCAGCTTAGGGTGGGGGAGCTACGAGCAGTACTTC.

CDR3 coding DNA: TGTGCCAGCAGCCACACAAACCGGGACAGGCTATACGAGCAGTACTTC. It is translated as CASSHTNRDRLYEQYF. The chain combines TRBV14 with TRBJ2-7, with 8 bases fitting TRBD1. The V and J ends lost 3 bases and 4 bases, in that order; junction bases with no gene match: 11. CDR3 size: 16 residues. Per germline, CDR1 SGHDN and CDR2 FVKESK.

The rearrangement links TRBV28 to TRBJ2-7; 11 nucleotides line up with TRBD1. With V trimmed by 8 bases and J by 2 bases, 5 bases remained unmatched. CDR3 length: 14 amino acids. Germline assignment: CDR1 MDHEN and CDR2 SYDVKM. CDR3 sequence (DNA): TGTGCCAGCCGACCGGGACAGGGGGCCTACGAGCAGTACTTC. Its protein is CASRPGQGAYEQYF.

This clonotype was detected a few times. CDR3 nucleotides: TGTGCCAGCAGCGCCCGTATTGAGACAGGCCCTTTCTTC. Its translation is CASSARIETGPFF. The V call is TRBV9, the J call TRBJ2-1; tentatively, D is TRBD1 (6 bases). CDR3 length: 13 amino acids. CDR1 and CDR2 (germline): SGDLS, YYNGEE. Trimming cost V 3 bases and J 16 bases, with 20 bases left between them. The full variable domain, in which reference TRBV9 and TRBJ2-1 provide the parts outside the CDR3, is DSGVTQTPKHLITATGQRVTLRCSPRSGDLSVYWYQQSLDQGLQFLIQYYNGEERAKGNILERFSAQQFPDLHSELNLSSLELGDSALYFCASSARIETGPFFGPGTRLTVL.

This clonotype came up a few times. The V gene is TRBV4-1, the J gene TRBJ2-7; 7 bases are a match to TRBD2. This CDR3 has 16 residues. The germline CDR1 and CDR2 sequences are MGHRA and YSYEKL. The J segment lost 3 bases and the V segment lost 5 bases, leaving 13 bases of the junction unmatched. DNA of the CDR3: TGCGCCAGCAGCTCAACCGTGGGTAGCGGGCTCTACGAGCAGTACTTC. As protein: CASSSTVGSGLYEQYF.

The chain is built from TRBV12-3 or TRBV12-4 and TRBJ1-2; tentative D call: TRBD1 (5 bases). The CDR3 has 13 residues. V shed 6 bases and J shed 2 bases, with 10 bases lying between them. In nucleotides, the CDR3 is TGTGCCAGCAGGCCACCAGGGAACTATGGCTACACCTTC. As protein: CASRPPGNYGYTF.

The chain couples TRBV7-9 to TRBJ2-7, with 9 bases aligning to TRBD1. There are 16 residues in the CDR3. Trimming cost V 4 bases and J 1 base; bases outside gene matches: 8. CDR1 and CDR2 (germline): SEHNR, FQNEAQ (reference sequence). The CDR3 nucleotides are TGTGCCAGCAGCTCCGGGACAGGGAGAGGTTCCTACGAGCAGTACTTC. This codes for CASSSGTGRGSYEQYF.

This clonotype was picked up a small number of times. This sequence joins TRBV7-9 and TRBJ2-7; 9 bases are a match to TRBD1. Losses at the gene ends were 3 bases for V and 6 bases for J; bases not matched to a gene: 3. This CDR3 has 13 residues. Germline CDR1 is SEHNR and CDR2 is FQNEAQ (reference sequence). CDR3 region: CASSFRQGGEQYF. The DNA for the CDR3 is TGTGCCAGCAGCTTTCGACAGGGGGGCGAGCAGTACTTC. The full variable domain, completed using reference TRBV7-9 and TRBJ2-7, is DTGVSQNPRHKITKRGQNVTFRCDPISEHNRLYWYRQTLGQGPEFLTYFQNEAQLEKSRLLSDRFSAERPKGSFSTLEIQRTEQGDSAMYLCASSFRQGGEQYFGPGTRLTVT.

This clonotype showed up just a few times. CDR3 amino acids: CASSFPAGGRTDTQYF. In DNA form, the CDR3 reads TGTGCCAGCAGTTTCCCGGCGGGGGGGAGGACAGATACGCAGTATTTT. V and J are TRBV28 and TRBJ2-3; 9 bases line up with TRBD2. The ends lost 3 bases at V and 3 bases at J; junction bases unmatched: 7. CDR1 is MDHEN and CDR2 is SYDVKM in the germline V gene. The CDR3 totals 16 residues.

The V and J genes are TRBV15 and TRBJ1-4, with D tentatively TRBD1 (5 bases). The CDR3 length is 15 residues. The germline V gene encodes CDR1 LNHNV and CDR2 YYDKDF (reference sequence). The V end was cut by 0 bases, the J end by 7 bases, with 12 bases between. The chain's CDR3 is CATSREGAFVEKLFF. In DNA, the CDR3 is TGTGCCACCAGCAGAGAAGGGGCGTTTGTTGAAAAACTGTTTTTT.

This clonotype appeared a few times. The CDR3 bases are TGTGCTAGTGGTTTGGTACATGAGCAGTTCTTC. Translating it yields CASGLVHEQFF. The chain joins TRBV12-5 to TRBJ2-1; D is unresolved. The length of the CDR3 is 11 residues. V was pared by 0 bases and J by 8 bases, with 2 bases between. The germline gives CDR1 LGHNT, CDR2 FRNRAP.

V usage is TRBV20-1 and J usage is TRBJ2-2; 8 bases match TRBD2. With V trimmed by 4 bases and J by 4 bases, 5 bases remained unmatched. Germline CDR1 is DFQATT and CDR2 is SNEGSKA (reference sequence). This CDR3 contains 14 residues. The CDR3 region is CSAISGRVTGELFF. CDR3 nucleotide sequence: TGCAGTGCTATCAGCGGGAGAGTCACCGGGGAGCTGTTTTTT.